This T cell receptor (beta chain) was found in a study of blood T cell repertoires in COVID-19. The assay was immunoSEQ multiplex PCR, and TCRdb's table has in-frame clones only and misses some. The top ten hold about 2.2% of the sample, which has around 300,000 clones, just over 90% seen once. Germline lookup yields CDR1 SGHTA and CDR2 FQGNSA. The V end was cut by 5 bases, the J end by 4 bases, with 12 bases between. The CDR3 consists of 13 residues. The sequence came from a woman aged 25 to 39 with COVID-19, enrolled during active disease. The chain joins TRBV7-2 to TRBJ2-7, with D unclear. Material: peripheral blood. The CDR3 nucleotides read TGTGCCAGCAGCACCTCGGGTGGGTACGAGCAGTACTTC. This translates into CASSTSGGYEQYF.